There are a few counts of the clone carrying this T cell receptor beta chain. CDR3 length: 15 residues. Per the germline V gene, CDR1 is MDHEN and CDR2 is SYDVKM. Trimming cost V 7 bases and J 1 base, with 17 bases left between them. The sample is drawn from a study of response to subunit inactivated influenza vaccine. TCRdb ran MiXCR on the RT-PCR reads and lists one entry per CDR3 protein. The sample lists more than 550,000 distinct CDR3 sequences, around 10% occurring once. This same sample was also taken into another study, of T cells expressing NK-cell markers. From that report: TCR beta cDNA was generated via 5'RACE template switching incorporating UMIs.

This TCR came from a man aged 50-60 years who received an inactivated influenza vaccine. Sequenced here: PBMCs from blood, sampled on the day of vaccination. V usage is TRBV28 and J usage is TRBJ2-7; D gene ambiguous. CDR3 nucleotide sequence: TGTGCCAGCAACCCATCTAGAGGTGGTTCCTACGAGCAGTACTTC. This translates into CASNPSRGGSYEQYF.